The 3 T cell receptor beta chains below come from one sample, sequenced in a study of persistence of HIV-infected CD4 T cells. For these receptors, no antigen is known. The libraries were made with immunoSEQ version 4 in survey mode. Measured with immunoSEQ multiplex PCR; TCRdb has only the in-frame clones, and not every one. The repertoire holds some 41,000 clones, 80% seen once, with around 1.5% in the top ten. Lysates of CMV-infected fibroblasts at 9.5 to 10 ug/mL stimulated these cells. CD40L/CD69 double-negative CD45RO-high memory CD4+ T cells were collected. Sequences were derived from CD4+ T cells sorted from PBMCs after 18-hour stimulation, sampled from a patient who received antiretroviral therapy. These TCRs come from an adult man with HIV who was CMV-seropositive.

The rearrangement links TRBV3-1 (or the pseudogene TRBV3-2) to TRBJ2-1, with 8 bases aligning to TRBD1. Trimming removed 1 base from V and 6 bases from J; junction bases left unmatched: 8. The CDR3 contains 16 residues. From germline, CDR1 is LGHDT and CDR2 YNNKEL (reference sequence). The CDR3 here is CASSQGTGTRTNEQFF. The CDR3 DNA reads as TGTGCCAGCAGCCAAGGGACAGGGACGAGAACCAATGAGCAGTTCTTC.

The chain is built from TRBV6-6 and TRBJ2-3; D may be TRBD1 (5 bases). The CDR3 sequence is 17 residues long. Looked up from germline, CDR1 is MNHNY and CDR2 is SVGAGI (reference sequence). V lost 5 bases, J lost 0 bases, and 18 bases lay in between. DNA of the CDR3: TGTGCCAGCAGTCTTGGCCTCAGGGTCACTAGCACAGATACGCAGTATTTT. The encoded protein is CASSLGLRVTSTDTQYF.

V and J are TRBV23-1 and TRBJ1-6; D is perhaps TRBD1 (5 bases). TRBV23-1 carries the ORF label, with uncertain function. The CDR3 has 16 residues. V was shortened by 0 bases and J by 10 bases, with 16 bases between the two germline ends. This chain's CDR3 is CASSQSRAGWGSPLHF. The CDR3 region has the DNA TGCGCCAGCAGTCAATCAAGGGCAGGGTGGGGATCACCCCTCCACTTT.